This is a list of T cell receptor beta chains from one sample in a study of blood T cell repertoires in COVID-19. Assay used: immunoSEQ multiplex PCR; TCRdb lists only in-frame clones, some missing. The data hold 250,000 to 300,000 clones, with around 86% observed a single time. Sequenced material: peripheral blood. Every receptor here comes from a man younger than 35 with active or convalescent COVID-19. Both conserved end residues are part of each CDR3. Fields, in order: J gene, clone size, V gene, D gene, CDR3 protein, CDR3 DNA. A D gene is named only where the DNA matches it firmly. Clone sizes are given selectively: once, few, many, or a class where the clone is expanded.

TRBJ1-2	.	TRBV6-5	TRBD1	CASRGQWQNYGYTF	TGTGCCAGCAGGGGACAGTGGCAAAACTATGGCTACACCTTC
TRBJ2-7	.	TRBV6-5	TRBD2	CASSSGGDPTF	TGTGCCAGCAGCTCGGGGGGGGATCCTACCTTC
TRBJ2-7	.	TRBV19	TRBD2	CASSTLAGDSYEQYF	TGTGCCAGTAGTACCTTAGCGGGAGACTCCTACGAGCAGTACTTC
TRBJ1-1	.	TRBV7-2	.	CASSPDWGLNTEAFF	TGTGCCAGCAGCCCGGACTGGGGGCTGAACACTGAAGCTTTCTTT
TRBJ1-4	.	TRBV15	TRBD1	CATSTMGQGTVNEKLFF	TGTGCCACCAGCACTATGGGACAGGGGACGGTTAATGAAAAACTGTTTTTT
TRBJ1-2	.	TRBV5-6	TRBD1	CASSQGQAYGYTF	TGTGCCAGCAGCCAGGGACAGGCTTATGGCTACACCTTC
TRBJ1-4	.	TRBV28	.	CASSPRDIVEKLFF	TGTGCCAGCAGTCCCCGGGACATAGTGGAAAAACTGTTTTTT
TRBJ2-2	.	TRBV4-3	.	CASSQDTGGGEPANTGELFF	TGCGCCAGCAGCCAAGACACCGGAGGAGGCGAGCCCGCGAACACCGGGGAGCTGTTTTTT
TRBJ1-3	.	TRBV11-2	.	CASSLGEGRTIYF	TGTGCCAGCAGCTTGGGGGAGGGGAGAACCATATATTTT
TRBJ2-6	.	TRBV2	TRBD1	CASGQGSGANVLTF	TGTGCCAGCGGACAGGGCTCTGGGGCCAACGTCCTGACTTTC
TRBJ2-1	.	TRBV19	TRBD2	CASTIGTSGSQQFF	TGTGCCAGTACCATCGGGACTAGCGGGTCACAGCAGTTCTTC
TRBJ2-5	.	TRBV9	TRBD2	CASSLAGAPQETQYF	TGTGCCAGCAGTCTAGCGGGAGCTCCCCAAGAGACCCAGTACTTC
TRBJ2-1	.	TRBV27	.	CASSLNPRYNEQFF	TGTGCCAGCAGCCTAAATCCCCGCTACAATGAGCAGTTCTTC
TRBJ2-5	once	TRBV7-2	.	CASSPGLYQETQYF	TGTGCCAGCAGCCCGGGACTGTACCAAGAGACCCAGTACTTC
TRBJ2-7	.	TRBV6-5	TRBD2	CASGRGSSYEQYF	TGTGCCAGCGGGCGGGGGAGCTCCTACGAGCAGTACTTC
TRBJ2-5	.	TRBV29-1	.	CSVEYSTSSETQYF	TGCAGCGTTGAATACTCGACTAGTTCAGAGACCCAGTACTTC
TRBJ2-1	.	TRBV9	TRBD1	CASSTNRGSIRYNEQFF	TGTGCCAGCAGCACAAACAGGGGCTCCATCCGATACAATGAGCAGTTCTTC
TRBJ1-2	.	TRBV3-1/TRBV3-2	.	CASSLETGGYTF	TGTGCCAGCAGCCTCGAAACGGGGGGCTACACCTTC
TRBJ1-4	.	TRBV5-5	.	CASSRDSYNEKLFF	TGTGCCAGCAGCCGAGACAGTTATAATGAAAAACTGTTTTTT
TRBJ2-3	.	TRBV2	TRBD2	CASRLTSGGLGDTQYF	TGTGCCAGCAGACTAACTAGCGGGGGGTTAGGAGATACGCAGTATTTT
TRBJ2-7	.	TRBV28	.	CASSIPGTSYEQYF	TGTGCCAGCAGTATCCCCGGGACATCCTACGAGCAGTACTTC
TRBJ1-1	.	TRBV7-8	.	CASSLDVGRMNTEAFF	TGTGCCAGCAGCTTAGACGTTGGCAGAATGAACACTGAAGCTTTCTTT
TRBJ1-5	few	TRBV27	.	CASRREQGNQPQHF	TGTGCCAGCAGAAGGGAACAGGGCAATCAGCCCCAGCATTTT
TRBJ1-3	.	TRBV5-1	.	CASSLSGGNTIYF	TGCGCCAGCAGTCTTTCGGGGGGAAACACCATATATTTT
TRBJ1-1	.	TRBV4-1	.	CASSHSGGLNTEAFF	TGCGCCAGCAGCCACAGCGGAGGACTGAACACTGAAGCTTTCTTT